The entry below describes one T cell receptor (beta chain). Its antigen remains unknown. Repertoires were generated with immunoSEQ multiplex PCR, while TCRdb's copy carries only in-frame clones and drops some. This table has 300,000 to 500,000 clones, approximately 91% appearing once. The CDR3 runs to 11 residues. Trimming stripped 3 bases from V and 11 bases from J, with 10 bases between. The germline V gene has CDR1 SNHLY and CDR2 FYNNEI. The data stem from a study of Ad26.COV2.S vaccination and SARS-CoV-2 variants. Study as a whole: In the study, Ad26.COV2.S was injected intramuscularly once, or twice 56 days apart.

This sample's treatment: 19 received Ad26.COV2.S at low or high dose, single or two shots; about 5 received placebo; per-sample allocation not given. Specimen acquisition occurred on day 63 following the initial vaccine or placebo injection. Study-level points and caveats: Placebo recipients and vaccine recipients were similar in non-spike TCR breadth.

The chain is built from TRBV2 and TRBJ1-2, with no clear D. This clonotype originated in a person aged 18-60 years who received the Ad26.COV2.S COVID-19 vaccine or a placebo. Material: peripheral blood, obtained in a trial of Ad26.COV2.S vaccine versus placebo. CDR3 sequence: CASSDSPFYTF. CDR3 DNA: TGTGCCAGCAGTGACAGCCCCTTTTACACCTTC.